The rows below give T cell receptor beta chains drawn from one sample of a study of blood T cells in healthy people across ages. TCRdb analysed the 5' RACE reads with MiXCR anew, one entry per CDR3 protein. The top ten clones hold approximately 20% of a sample with 600,000 to 1,000,000 distinct CDR3 sequences, roughly 60% of them seen once. The specimen sequenced was blood. These receptors all come from a man aged 25-45 years in good health. Each CDR3 is given with its conserved first and last residue. D genes are given only for firm matches. The size of a clone is reported for some rows only, either as once, few or many, or as a class for expanded clones.

d_gene,j_gene,v_gene,abundance,CDR3nt,CDR3aa
TRBD2,TRBJ2-1,TRBV24-1,once,TGTGCCACCAGTGATTCTAGCGGGCCTCACAATGAGCAGTTCTTC,CATSDSSGPHNEQFF
.,TRBJ1-2,TRBV12-3/TRBV12-4,.,TGTGCCAGCAGTTTAAACGGGCAGGGCTACACCTTC,CASSLNGQGYTF
TRBD2,TRBJ2-1,TRBV20-1,.,TGCAGTGCTAGTGGTACTAGCGGGGGCCTCCGGGGGTACAATGAGCAGTTCTTC,CSASGTSGGLRGYNEQFF
.,TRBJ2-7,TRBV28,.,.,CASSTSTGGYSYEQYF
.,TRBJ2-7,TRBV7-2,few,TGTGCCAGCACCCTAGGCTTTTCTCCGTCCTACGAGCAGTACTTC,CASTLGFSPSYEQYF
TRBD2,TRBJ2-7,TRBV6-6,.,TGTGCCAGCACGAGCGGGACGAAATCCTACGAGCAGTACTTC,CASTSGTKSYEQYF
.,TRBJ2-5,TRBV4-1,once,TGCGCCAGCAGCCAAGGATTTAGAGGGGAGACCCAGTACTTC,CASSQGFRGETQYF
TRBD2,TRBJ2-3,TRBV3-1,few,TGTGCCAGCAGCCAAGATAGAGCGGGGGGTACGCAGTATTTT,CASSQDRAGGTQYF
.,TRBJ2-1,TRBV20-1,few,TGCAGTGTTTCCTACAATGAGCAGTTCTTC,CSVSYNEQFF
.,TRBJ2-1,TRBV5-1,.,TGCGCCAGCAGCTGGGGGGTCTACAATGAGCAGTTCTTC,CASSWGVYNEQFF
.,TRBJ1-1,TRBV5-1,.,TGTGCCAGCAGCTTATTACAGGGGAACACTGAAGCTTTCTTT,CASSLLQGNTEAFF
TRBD2,TRBJ2-1,TRBV20-1,.,TGCAGTGCTAGCTGGCGGGAGGCGCACAATGAGCAGTTCTTC,CSASWREAHNEQFF
.,TRBJ2-1,TRBV6-2/TRBV6-3,.,TGTGCCAGCAGTTACGGCCAGGGGTATGAGCAGTTCTTC,CASSYGQGYEQFF
.,TRBJ1-2,TRBV12-3/TRBV12-4,.,TGTGCCAGCAGAATGAGAAGTGGCTACACCTTC,CASRMRSGYTF
.,TRBJ1-2,TRBV4-2,.,TGTGCCAGCAGCCAGACAGACTATGGCTACACCTTC,CASSQTDYGYTF
.,TRBJ2-7,TRBV6-5,.,TGTGCCAGCAGTTACTCCGGACCTCCCTACGAGCAGTACTTC,CASSYSGPPYEQYF
.,TRBJ1-2,TRBV2,.,TGTGCCAGCAGTGGGGCGACGCGGGGCTACACCTTC,CASSGATRGYTF
.,TRBJ1-1,TRBV4-3,.,TGCGCCAGCAGCCAGGAGGGGTCAGTGGGCGCTGAAGCTTTCTTT,CASSQEGSVGAEAFF
.,TRBJ2-3,TRBV7-2,few,TGTGCCAGCAGCCTTCGGGGGACTAGCACAGATACGCAGTATTTT,CASSLRGTSTDTQYF
TRBD1,TRBJ2-3,TRBV10-3,once,TGTGCCATCAGGATACAGGGGGCGTTTAGAGATACGCAGTATTTT,CAIRIQGAFRDTQYF
TRBD2,TRBJ2-5,TRBV6-2/TRBV6-3,.,TGTGCCAGCAGTTACCGATCACTAGCGGCCACGACCCAGTACTTC,CASSYRSLAATTQYF
TRBD1,TRBJ1-6,TRBV6-1,.,TGTGCCAGCAGCCTGCCGGCGACAGGGTACTCCTATAATTCACCCCTCCACTTT,CASSLPATGYSYNSPLHF
TRBD2,TRBJ2-1,TRBV29-1,.,TGCAGCTCTCGACTAGCGGGGGGTGTGAGTGAGCAGTTCTTC,CSSRLAGGVSEQFF
TRBD1,TRBJ1-1,TRBV20-1,once,TGCAGTGCTAGAAAACAGGGGGCGAACACTGAAGCTTTCTTT,CSARKQGANTEAFF
.,TRBJ2-3,TRBV12-3/TRBV12-4,.,TGTGCCATCTCAAGGGGTAGTGTGGTAGATACGCAGTATTTT,CAISRGSVVDTQYF
TRBD1,TRBJ2-5,TRBV12-3/TRBV12-4,few,TGTGCCAGCAGTCCCGGGACAGCAGAGACCCAGTACTTC,CASSPGTAETQYF
.,TRBJ2-4,TRBV12-3/TRBV12-4,.,TGTGCCAGCAGTTTACCTAGAAACATTCAGTACTTC,CASSLPRNIQYF
.,TRBJ2-7,TRBV9,.,TGTGCCAGCAGCGTAGGAGTTGAGAACGAGCAGTACTTC,CASSVGVENEQYF
TRBD1,TRBJ1-2,TRBV6-5,few,TGTGCCAGCAGTAGGGACAGGGGGCCTGGCTATGGCTACACCTTC,CASSRDRGPGYGYTF
TRBD2,TRBJ2-1,TRBV24-1,.,TGTGCCACCAGTGATCCGGGACTAGCGGGAGGGCCGTTCGGTGAGCAGTTCTTC,CATSDPGLAGGPFGEQFF
.,TRBJ1-1,TRBV10-3,few,TGTGCCATCCAAGGGTCGGCGAACACTGAAGCTTTCTTT,CAIQGSANTEAFF
TRBD2,TRBJ2-7,TRBV18,.,TGTGCCAGCTCACCACGGACTAGCGGAGTCTCCTACGAGCAGTACTTC,CASSPRTSGVSYEQYF